The following is a T cell receptor beta chain sequence with its context. The antigen remains undetermined. The ends were cut back, 2 bases at V and 7 bases at J, with 17 bases in the middle. This CDR3 region has 15 residues. From germline, CDR1 is MNHEY and CDR2 SVGAGI. This record belongs to a study of cytomegalovirus exposure and HLA in healthy donors. 60 Vbeta and 13 Jbeta primers were used in PCR. The data were produced by immunoSEQ multiplex PCR, yet TCRdb's version contains in-frame clones alone and is incomplete. This table holds 99,000 or so clones, roughly 13% found once. General study findings and limits: The records held CMV serostatus as the only immune exposure information. In a later analysis, specific HLA alleles were associated with 15,000 or so TCR beta sequences at a 0.05 false discovery rate.

This TCR came from a man aged 35-49 years in good health and CMV-seropositive. The specimen sequenced was PBMCs. V usage is TRBV6-5 and J usage is TRBJ2-5; D is possibly TRBD2 (5 bases). In DNA, the CDR3 is TGTGCCAGCAGTTACCCCGGACTGTCGGAATGGACCCAGTACTTC. Its protein is CASSYPGLSEWTQYF.